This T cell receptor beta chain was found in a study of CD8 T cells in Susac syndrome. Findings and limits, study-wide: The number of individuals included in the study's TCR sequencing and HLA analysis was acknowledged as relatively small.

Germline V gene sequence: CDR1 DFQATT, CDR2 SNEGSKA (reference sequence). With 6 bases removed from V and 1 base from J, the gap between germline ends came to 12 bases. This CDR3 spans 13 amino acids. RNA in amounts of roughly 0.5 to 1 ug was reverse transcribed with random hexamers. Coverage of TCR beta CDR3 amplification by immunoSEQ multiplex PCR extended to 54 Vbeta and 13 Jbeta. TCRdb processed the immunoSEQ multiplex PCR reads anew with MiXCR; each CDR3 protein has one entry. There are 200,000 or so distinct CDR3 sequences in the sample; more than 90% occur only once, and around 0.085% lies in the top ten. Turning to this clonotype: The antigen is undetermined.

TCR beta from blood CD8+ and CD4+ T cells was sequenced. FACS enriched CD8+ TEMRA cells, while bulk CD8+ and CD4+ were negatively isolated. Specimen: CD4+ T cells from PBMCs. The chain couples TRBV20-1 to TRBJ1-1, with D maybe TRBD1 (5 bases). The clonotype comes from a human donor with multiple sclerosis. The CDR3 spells CSAGGGPNTEAFF. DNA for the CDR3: TGCAGTGCCGGGGGGGGACCGAACACTGAAGCTTTCTTT.